The 26 T cell receptor beta chains given below trace back to one sample, sequenced in a study of T cells in Graves' hyperthyroidism and ophthalmopathy. The source material, RNA transcripts, was used to amplify TCR beta CDR3 regions. First-round RT-PCR with HTBI primers amplified the TCR CDR3 region. Using its own MiXCR run on the multiplex PCR reads, TCRdb lists one record per CDR3 protein. The data hold under 700,000 distinct CDR3 sequences, with about 45% observed a single time. Sequencing input: peripheral blood or thyroid tissue (not recorded which). The receptors shown here come from a young woman with Graves' hyperthyroidism.

The rearrangement links TRBV15 to TRBJ2-6; D gene uncertain. Trimming pared 1 base from V and 0 bases from J, leaving 13 bases between. The CDR3 runs 18 residues. Germline V gene sequence: CDR1 LNHNV, CDR2 YYDKDF (reference sequence). The CDR3 nucleotides read TGTGCCACCAGCAGAGTTGGGTCAGGACGCTCTGGGGCCAACGTCCTGACTTTC. This encodes CATSRVGSGRSGANVLTF. The full variable domain, in which reference TRBV15 and TRBJ2-6 provide the parts outside the CDR3, is DAMVIQNPRYQVTQFGKPVTLSCSQTLNHNVMYWYQQKSSQAPKLLFHYYDKDFNNEADTPDNFQSRRPNTSFCFLDIRSPGLGDTAMYLCATSRVGSGRSGANVLTFGAGSRLTVL.

This clonotype was counted at least ten times. The CDR3 loop is CATSDFRGPGQGETQYF. CDR3 in DNA: TGTGCCACCAGTGATTTCCGGGGACCGGGACAGGGCGAGACCCAGTACTTC. This sequence joins TRBV24-1 and TRBJ2-5; 9 bases fit TRBD1. The V gene end was trimmed by 1 base and the J gene end by 5 bases; junction bases not matched to a gene: 10. CDR3 size: 17 residues. Germline assignment: CDR1 KGHDR and CDR2 SFDVKD.

The V call is TRBV11-1, the J call TRBJ2-3; no definite D call. Looked up from germline, CDR1 is SGHAT and CDR2 is FQDESV (reference sequence). V was pared by 4 bases and J by 6 bases, with 14 bases between. This CDR3 comprises 14 residues. CDR3 residues: CASSSPRGVDTQYF. The CDR3 nucleotides read TGTGCCAGCAGCTCACCCCGTGGGGTTGATACGCAGTATTTT. Full variable domain (remainder filled in from reference TRBV11-1 and TRBJ2-3): EAEVAQSPRYKITEKSQAVAFWCDPISGHATLYWYRQILGQGPELLVQFQDESVVDDSQLPKDRFSAERLKGVDSTLKIQPAELGDSAMYLCASSSPRGVDTQYFGPGTRLTVL.

The chain uses TRBV2 and TRBJ1-2, with TRBD1 as a possible D gene (6 bases). The CDR3 is made up of 14 amino acids. Per the germline V gene, CDR1 is SNHLY and CDR2 is FYNNEI. Trimming cost V 5 bases and J 4 bases, with 14 bases left between them. DNA for the CDR3: TGTGCCAGCAGTTCGTATACAGGGAGCTATGGCTACACCTTC. Protein sequence: CASSSYTGSYGYTF.

This clonotype was observed at least ten times. This chain links TRBV20-1 with TRBJ1-6, with D possibly TRBD1 on 5 matching bases. This CDR3 comprises 14 residues. Germline lookup yields CDR1 DFQATT and CDR2 SNEGSKA (reference sequence). V was clipped by 6 bases and J by 6 bases, with 15 bases between them. The CDR3: CSASREAANSPLHF. The CDR3 bases are TGCAGTGCGAGCAGGGAGGCCGCTAATTCACCCCTCCACTTT.

This clonotype has ten or more counts. The chain recombines TRBV29-1 with TRBJ2-2; D gene uncertain. Trimming took off 2 bases at V and 3 bases at J, with 10 bases between the two ends. Per the germline V gene, CDR1 is SQVTM and CDR2 is ANQGSEA. The CDR3 has 14 residues. CDR3 sequence: CSVETPTYTGELFF. CDR3 bases: TGCAGCGTTGAAACCCCTACATACACCGGGGAGCTGTTTTTT.

The rearrangement joins TRBV9 to TRBJ1-4; 9 positions match TRBD1. This CDR3 region has 15 residues. Trimming cost V 4 bases and J 6 bases; bases outside gene matches: 7. Germline loops: CDR1 SGDLS, CDR2 YYNGEE. Here the CDR3 reads CASSPRQGGDEKLFF. The CDR3 DNA reads TGTGCCAGCAGCCCCCGACAGGGGGGGGATGAAAAACTGTTTTTT.

A word on this clonotype: At one end, the junction sequence differs from germline, possibly due to a read error. The chain links TRBV10-3 to TRBJ1-4, with D possibly matching TRBD1 (6 bases). Per germline, CDR1 ENHRY and CDR2 SYGVKD. This CDR3 has 15 amino acids. CDR3 bases: TGTGCCAGCAGTTTAGCAGGGGACGCGAATGAAAAACTGTTTTTT. Protein sequence: CASSLAGDANEKLFF.

Many counts were recorded for this clonotype. V gene TRBV29-1 combines with J gene TRBJ2-7, with D uncertain. CDR3 length equals 11 residues. The germline CDR1 and CDR2 sequences are SQVTM and ANQGSEA. Trimming left V 4 bases short and J 7 bases short, with 11 bases between. CDR3 region: CSVVTVGEQYF. CDR3 nucleotides: TGCAGCGTTGTCACAGTGGGGGAGCAGTACTTC.

This clonotype occurred a few times. This sequence joins TRBV7-2 and TRBJ2-7, with 7 positions matching TRBD1. The J segment lost 2 bases and the V segment lost 5 bases, leaving 9 bases of the junction unmatched. The germline V gene has CDR1 SGHTA and CDR2 FQGNSA. This CDR3 spans 15 amino acids. The DNA for the CDR3 is TGTGCCAGCAGCACCTACAGGGGAGAAACCTACGAGCAGTACTTC. This translates into CASSTYRGETYEQYF.

About this clonotype itself: The germline gene is not matched at one end of the junction; a read error may be the cause. The rearrangement links TRBV5-1 to TRBJ2-7; 9 nucleotides line up with TRBD2. In germline, CDR1 is SGHRS, CDR2 YFSETQ. The CDR3 spans 12 residues. CDR3 bases: TGCGCCAGCAGCTTGGGCCGGGCGGGAGGGAACTTC. Translated, it gives CASSLGRAGGNF. Complete variable domain (other parts from reference TRBV5-1 and TRBJ2-7): KAGVTQTPRYLIKTRGQQVTLSCSPISGHRSVSWYQQTPGQGLQFLFEYFSETQRNKGNFPGRFSGRQFSNSRSEMNVSTLELGDSALYLCASSLGRAGGNFGPGTRLTVT.

The chain employs TRBV20-1 and TRBJ1-1; no clear D. The CDR3 covers 15 residues. V was pared by 1 base and J by 1 base, with 13 bases between. Germline V gene data show CDR1 as DFQATT and CDR2 as SNEGSKA (reference sequence). The CDR3 reads CSARANIRGNTEAFF. The DNA of the CDR3 is TGCAGTGCTAGAGCAAACATTCGAGGGAACACTGAAGCTTTCTTT.

This clonotype was recorded many times. This chain joins TRBV7-8 and TRBJ1-1, with 7 bases that match TRBD1. Trimming at V came to 0 bases and at J to 7 bases, leaving 5 bases not matched to a gene. The length of the CDR3 is 14 residues. Germline CDR1 SGHVS, CDR2 FQNEAQ. The chain's CDR3 is CASSLALQGGEAFF. CDR3 bases: TGTGCCAGCAGCTTAGCGCTCCAGGGGGGTGAAGCTTTCTTT.

This clonotype was counted many times. The chain recombines TRBV6-5 with TRBJ1-5; TRBD1 is a possible D gene (6 bases). CDR1 and CDR2 from the germline V gene are MNHEY and SVGAGI. CDR3 length equals 13 residues. V was cut by 7 bases and J by 6 bases, with 13 bases left in between. Here the CDR3 DNA reads TGTGCCAGCACTCACAGGGAGGGTCAGCCCCAGCATTTT. It translates to CASTHREGQPQHF.

V usage is TRBV29-1 and J usage is TRBJ2-2; D is tentatively TRBD1 or TRBD2 (6 bases each). V was cut by 6 bases and J by 2 bases, with 13 bases left in between. The CDR3 length is 14 residues. Germline assignment: CDR1 SQVTM and CDR2 ANQGSEA. This CDR3 reads CSVRKGGNTGELFF. As DNA, the CDR3 is TGCAGCGTGCGTAAGGGGGGAAACACCGGGGAGCTGTTTTTT.

This clonotype was found a few times. This rearrangement joins TRBV7-2 to TRBJ2-7, with D maybe TRBD2 (5 bases). Germline CDR1 and CDR2: SGHTA and FQGNSA. Trimming removed 5 bases at V and 5 bases at J, with 13 bases between. The CDR3 covers 13 residues. CDR3 sequence: CASSALGIDEQYF. DNA for the CDR3: TGTGCCAGCAGCGCTCTCGGGATCGACGAGCAGTACTTC.

This clonotype was recorded only once. The chain carries TRBV15 and TRBJ2-7; 8 bases align to TRBD2. Per germline, CDR1 LNHNV and CDR2 YYDKDF (reference sequence). The CDR3 length is 14 residues. J was trimmed by 3 bases and V by 7 bases; bases with no gene match: 8. The CDR3 sequence: CATTLSGSLYEQYF. CDR3 sequence (DNA): TGTGCCACCACCCTAAGCGGGAGTCTCTACGAGCAGTACTTC.

The sample holds a few counts of this clonotype. The chain employs TRBV10-3 and TRBJ2-5; perhaps TRBD2 as D (5 bases). This CDR3 spans 12 amino acids. Trimming cost V 10 bases and J 3 bases, with 12 bases left between them. CDR1 is ENHRY and CDR2 is SYGVKD in the germline V gene. The CDR3 sequence is CASRTGEETQYF. The CDR3 coding sequence is TGTGCCAGCAGGACCGGGGAAGAGACCCAGTACTTC.

This clonotype was counted between two and nine times. The chain has TRBV2 and TRBJ1-1; D remains ambiguous. CDR3 length: 13 residues. Germline V gene sequence: CDR1 SNHLY, CDR2 FYNNEI. The V end lost 5 bases, the J end lost 5 bases, and 12 bases lay between the germline ends. CDR3 loop: CASSPAGWTEAFF. DNA for the CDR3: TGTGCCAGCAGTCCCGCGGGGTGGACTGAAGCTTTCTTT.

Points on this clonotype: The limits of the CDR3 on the DNA are not certain, so only TCRdb's listed CDR3 is given. The gene calls are TRBV6-4 and TRBJ2-5; whether TRBD1, the table's D call, matches the DNA was not checked. From germline, CDR1 is MRHNA and CDR2 SNTAGT. The CDR3 has 19 amino acids, counting both end residues. The CDR3 loop reads CASSDLRGGYTFGSETQYF.

The chain couples TRBV2 to TRBJ2-7; TRBD2 agrees at 9 bases. V shed 5 bases and J 5 bases; nucleotides not matched to a gene: 10. This CDR3 contains 15 residues. Germline CDR1 is SNHLY and CDR2 is FYNNEI. CDR3 in amino acids: CASSLAISGSDEQYF. The CDR3 nucleotides read TGTGCCAGCAGTTTAGCGATTAGCGGGAGCGACGAGCAGTACTTC. Full variable domain (remainder filled in from reference TRBV2 and TRBJ2-7): EPEVTQTPSHQVTQMGQEVILRCVPISNHLYFYWYRQILGQKVEFLVSFYNNEISEKSEIFDDQFSVERPDGSNFTLKIRSTKLEDSAMYFCASSLAISGSDEQYFGPGTRLTVT.

The chain couples TRBV7-9 to TRBJ2-7, with D tentatively TRBD1 or TRBD2 (6 bases each). Germline CDR1 is SEHNR and CDR2 is FQNEAQ (reference sequence). The germline V and J ends were trimmed by 3 bases and 3 bases, with 18 bases remaining between them. CDR3 length equals 16 residues. The CDR3 region has the DNA TGTGCCAGCAGCTTCCCGGGGGCTAGTAGGGGCTACGAGCAGTACTTC. Its translation: CASSFPGASRGYEQYF.

The chain joins TRBV11-2 to TRBJ2-5, with D unresolved. Germline loops: CDR1 SGHAT, CDR2 FQNNGV. V lost 11 bases and J lost 4, with 11 bases in between. This CDR3 comprises 11 residues. CDR3 sequence: CAGSSVETQYF. CDR3 DNA sequence: TGTGCCGGTAGCTCCGTAGAGACCCAGTACTTC.

The chain joins TRBV19 to TRBJ1-5; 8 bases agree with TRBD1. Germline-derived CDR1 and CDR2 are LNHDA and SQIVND (reference sequence). The CDR3 consists of 15 residues. Trimming removed 2 bases from V and 3 bases from J; junction bases left unmatched: 3. CDR3 in DNA: TGTGCCAGTAGTATATGGACAGGGTACAATCAGCCCCAGCATTTT. As protein: CASSIWTGYNQPQHF.

Ten or more counts support this clonotype. The J gene is TRBJ2-7, the V gene TRBV7-6; D is ambiguous. Germline CDR1 SGHVS, CDR2 FNYEAQ. This CDR3 has 14 residues. Trimming shortened V by 3 bases and J by 0 bases, and 9 bases separated the two germline ends. As DNA, the CDR3 is TGTGCCAGCAGCTTGGACCCCAACTCCTACGAGCAGTACTTC. Translating gives CASSLDPNSYEQYF.

This clonotype was observed a handful of times. This rearrangement joins TRBV9 to TRBJ1-1, with D perhaps TRBD1 (5 bases). Germline V CDR1 and CDR2: SGDLS, YYNGEE. The CDR3 runs to 15 residues. The V end lost 3 bases, the J end lost 1 base, and 13 bases lay between the germline ends. The CDR3 here is CASSGSGPRNTEAFF. The CDR3 nucleotides read TGTGCCAGCAGCGGATCGGGACCGCGGAACACTGAAGCTTTCTTT.